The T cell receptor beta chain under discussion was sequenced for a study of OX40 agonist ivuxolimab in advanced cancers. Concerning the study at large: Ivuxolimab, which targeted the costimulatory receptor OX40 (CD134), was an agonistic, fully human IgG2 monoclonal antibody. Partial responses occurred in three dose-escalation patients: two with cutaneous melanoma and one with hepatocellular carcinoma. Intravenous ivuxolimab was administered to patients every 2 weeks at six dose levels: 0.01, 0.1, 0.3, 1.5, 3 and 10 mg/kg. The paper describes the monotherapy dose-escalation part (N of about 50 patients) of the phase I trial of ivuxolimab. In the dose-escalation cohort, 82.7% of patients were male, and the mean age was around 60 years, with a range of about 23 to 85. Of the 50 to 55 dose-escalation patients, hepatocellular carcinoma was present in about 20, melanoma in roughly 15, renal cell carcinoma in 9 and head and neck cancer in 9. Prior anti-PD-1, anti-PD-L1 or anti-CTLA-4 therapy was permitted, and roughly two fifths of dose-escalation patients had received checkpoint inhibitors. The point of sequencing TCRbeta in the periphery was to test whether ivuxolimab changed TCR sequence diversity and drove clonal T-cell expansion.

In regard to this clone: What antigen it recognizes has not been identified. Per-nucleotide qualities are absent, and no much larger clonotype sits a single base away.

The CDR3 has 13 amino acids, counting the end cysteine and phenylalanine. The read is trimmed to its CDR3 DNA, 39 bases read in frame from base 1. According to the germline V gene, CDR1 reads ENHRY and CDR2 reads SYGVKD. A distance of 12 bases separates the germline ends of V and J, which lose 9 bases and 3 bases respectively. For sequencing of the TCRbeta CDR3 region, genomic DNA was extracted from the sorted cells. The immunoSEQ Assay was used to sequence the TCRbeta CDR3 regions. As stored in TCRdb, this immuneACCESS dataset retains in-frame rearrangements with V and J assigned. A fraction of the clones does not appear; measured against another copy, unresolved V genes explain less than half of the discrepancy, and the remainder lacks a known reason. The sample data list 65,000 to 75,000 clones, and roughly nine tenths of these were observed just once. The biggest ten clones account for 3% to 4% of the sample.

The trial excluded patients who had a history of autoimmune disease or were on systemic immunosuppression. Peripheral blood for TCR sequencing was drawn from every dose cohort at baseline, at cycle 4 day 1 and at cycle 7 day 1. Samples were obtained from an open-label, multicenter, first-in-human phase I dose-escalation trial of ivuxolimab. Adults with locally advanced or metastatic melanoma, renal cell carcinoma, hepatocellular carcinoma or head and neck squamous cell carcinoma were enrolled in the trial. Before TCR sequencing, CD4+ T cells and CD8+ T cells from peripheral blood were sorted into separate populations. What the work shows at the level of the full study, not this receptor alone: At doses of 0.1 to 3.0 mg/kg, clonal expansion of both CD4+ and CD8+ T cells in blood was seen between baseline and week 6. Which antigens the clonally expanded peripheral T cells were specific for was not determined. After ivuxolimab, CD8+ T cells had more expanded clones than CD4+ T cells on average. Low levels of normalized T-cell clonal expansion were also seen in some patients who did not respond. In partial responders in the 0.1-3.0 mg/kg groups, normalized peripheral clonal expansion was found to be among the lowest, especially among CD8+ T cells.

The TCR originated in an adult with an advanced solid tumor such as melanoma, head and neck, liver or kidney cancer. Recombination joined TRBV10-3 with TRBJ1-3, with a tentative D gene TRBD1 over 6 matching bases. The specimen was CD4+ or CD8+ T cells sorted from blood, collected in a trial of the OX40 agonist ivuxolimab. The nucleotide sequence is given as TGTGCCATTTCCAGGGGCGGTGGAAACACCATATATTTT. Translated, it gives CAISRGGGNTIYF.